The T cell receptor beta chain under discussion was sequenced for a study of brain T cells in children with intractable seizures. The V end was cut by 1 base, the J end by 7 bases, with 14 bases between. This CDR3 spans 16 amino acids. Germline-derived CDR1 and CDR2 are KGHSH and LQKENI. The assay was immunoSEQ multiplex PCR, and TCRdb's table has in-frame clones only and misses some. Of around 70,000 clones listed, about 92% are singletons. Surgery cases with the highest brain T cell transcript signatures were chosen for sequencing. Pre-surgery treatment included at least one anti-epileptic drug. The TCR originated in a boy in the first two years of life with tuberous sclerosis and intractable seizures. The chain joins TRBV18 to TRBJ1-6; D uncertain. Specimen: peripheral blood, collected at surgery. CDR3 in amino acids: CASSPRPLEENSPLHF. CDR3 nucleotides: TGTGCCAGCTCACCACGGCCTTTGGAAGAAAATTCACCCCTCCACTTT.